This T cell receptor (beta chain) was retrieved from a study of blood T cell repertoires in COVID-19 (dated by TCRdb to the early 2020s). Some background on the complete study: Collaborator samples came from the United States, Italy and Spain and covered acute and convalescent phases of COVID-19. Subjects who had been exposed to COVID-19, were actively infected with it, or had recovered from it provided the deeply sampled blood TCRbeta repertoires that made up the dataset. The prospective study material was composed of cDNA or gDNA derived from T cells, B-cell-depleted T cells, or PBMCs. Samples came from the ongoing ImmuneRACE study (first 160 participants) plus 1,254 subjects from 6 global collaborators. The repertoires were made available in a free public database intended to serve as a resource for research on the immune response to SARS-CoV-2. Where HLA class I and class II types were available, the types were taken from metadata supplied by the sample provider, not from assay-based typing. Nearly every sample came with metadata listing a de-identified subject ID, COVID-19 status, age in years and sex. Broad study findings and their caveats: Clinical and demographic metadata were provided uncurated, with the amount varying by source and participant.

CDR1 and CDR2, per the germline V gene (reference sequence), are LNHDA and SQIVND. Clipping removes 5 bases from V and 2 bases from J, with 4 as the unmatched junction base count. Spanning cysteine to phenylalanine, the CDR3 consists of 15 amino acids. Just CDR3 DNA is preserved here, 45 bases in frame from base 1. One collaborating source in Seattle enrolled patients during active infection and followed them longitudinally through the course of disease. Collaborating institutions collected whole blood in K2EDTA tubes following their own protocols. For TCRbeta analysis, collaborators shipped samples as frozen whole blood, isolated PBMCs, or DNA extracted from either of those sample types. With respect to this clone: Its antigen is currently not known. No much larger clonotype is one base removed from it; base qualities were not supplied.

TCRbeta CDR3 regions were amplified from genomic DNA using the immunoSEQ Assay, a bias-controlled multiplex PCR. The authors' analysis ran thus. The number of nucleated cells in each sample was estimated by amplification of reference gene primers within the assay. To quantify the absolute abundance of each unique TCRbeta CDR3 rearrangement, sequence reads were collapsed and filtered. Productive Simpson clonality was computed per sample as the square root of Simpson's diversity index over productive rearrangements. Imported from immuneACCESS, the table was reduced by TCRdb to in-frame sequences with V and J called. These copies leave out some clones; in studies compared against another copy, an unresolved V gene accounts for under half, and the cause of the remainder is not known. D and trimming were read from the DNA, whereas the V and J calls and clone size are those reported in that table. This sample gives 150,000 to 200,000 clones in total; about 85% of them show up just once. Clones ranked in the top ten supply under 6.5% of the sample.

Sequenced sample: peripheral blood. The chain couples TRBV19 to TRBJ2-1, with 9 bases aligning to TRBD1. This clonotype originated in a woman aged 45-65 years with COVID-19, enrolled during active disease. The CDR3 protein is CASSPGQGTYNEQFF. The nucleotides read TGTGCCAGTAGTCCGGGACAGGGCACCTACAATGAGCAGTTCTTC. When the CDR3 is completed using the reference TRBV19 and TRBJ2-1 genes on either side, the full variable domain is DGGITQSPKYLFRKEGQNVTLSCEQNLNHDAMYWYRQDPGQGLRLIYYSQIVNDFQKGDIAEGYSVSREKKESFPLTVTSAQKNPTAFYLCASSPGQGTYNEQFFGPGTRLTVL.